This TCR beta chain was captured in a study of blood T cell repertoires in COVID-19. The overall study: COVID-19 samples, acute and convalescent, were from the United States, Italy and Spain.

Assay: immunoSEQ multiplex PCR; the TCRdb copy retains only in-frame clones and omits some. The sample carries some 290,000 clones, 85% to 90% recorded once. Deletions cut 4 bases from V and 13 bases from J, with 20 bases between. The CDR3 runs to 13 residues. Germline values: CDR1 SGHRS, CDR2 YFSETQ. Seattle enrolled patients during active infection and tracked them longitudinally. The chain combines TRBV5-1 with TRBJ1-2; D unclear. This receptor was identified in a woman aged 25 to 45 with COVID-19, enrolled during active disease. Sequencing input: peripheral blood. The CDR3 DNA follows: TGCGCCAGCAGCCCCTCCGCGGAGATTCGACTCACCTTC. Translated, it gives CASSPSAEIRLTF.